The sequence of this TCR beta chain was determined in a study of PD-L1 blockade in urothelial cancer. Time point of the sample: pretreatment peripheral blood. The data were produced by immunoSEQ multiplex PCR, yet TCRdb's version contains in-frame clones alone and is incomplete. The data hold 37,000 or so clones, with about 87% observed a single time. Sequences were derived from PBMCs, sampled around atezolizumab (anti-PD-L1) treatment. The receptor was derived from a man in his 60s with urothelial cancer.

In DNA form, the CDR3 reads TGTGCCAGCAGTTTACCACAGGGGAGACGGTACTTC. Protein sequence: CASSLPQGRRYF. The genes are TRBV27 and TRBJ2-7, with 7 bases that match TRBD1. The CDR3 spans 12 residues. CDR1 and CDR2 from the germline V gene are MNHEY and SMNVEV (reference sequence). V lost 2 bases to trimming and J lost 12 bases; unmatched junction nucleotides: 7.